The rows below give T cell receptor beta chains drawn from one sample of a study of T cell repertoires in ileal Crohn's disease. Sequencing used immunoSEQ multiplex PCR; TCRdb keeps in-frame clones, though not all of them. The sample consists of 6,500 to 8,000 clones, about 70% of them appearing once. Sequencing was carried out using ileal tissue. The receptors were gathered from an adult with Crohn's disease. The CDR3 runs from the conserved cysteine through the conserved F or W. A D gene is named only where the DNA matches it firmly. Rows may omit the clone size; those that give it use once, few, many or a size class.

TRBV5-1	few	TRBJ2-7	TRBD1	TGCGCCAGCAGCCTAGGGACAGCCCTGGGGGAGCAGTACTTC	CASSLGTALGEQYF
TRBV6-4	-	TRBJ1-5	-	TGTGCCAGCAGTGACGTTCCATCAGGGGACAATCAGCCCCAGCATTTT	CASSDVPSGDNQPQHF
TRBV20-1	-	TRBJ2-5	-	TGCAGTCGACAGAGTCAAGAGACCCAGTACTTC	CSRQSQETQYF
TRBV19	few	TRBJ2-7	-	TGTGCCAGTAGTATACGACAGGGTAGCGGCGAGCAGTACTTC	CASSIRQGSGEQYF
TRBV5-6	-	TRBJ1-2	TRBD1	TGTGCCAGCAGCATTCAGGGGGCCGGTGGCTACACCTTC	CASSIQGAGGYTF
TRBV9	-	TRBJ1-2	-	TGTGCCAGCAGCGTAGCGGCAGGGGCGCTTGGCTACACCTTC	CASSVAAGALGYTF
TRBV7-9	-	TRBJ2-2	TRBD1	TGTGCCAGCAGTCCGGACAGGGCCACCGGGGAGCTGTTTTTT	CASSPDRATGELFF
TRBV4-1	-	TRBJ1-1	-	TGCGCCAGCAGCCAAGAAACGACAGGATTGAACACTGAAGCTTTCTTT	CASSQETTGLNTEAFF
TRBV6-1	-	TRBJ1-1	TRBD1	TGTGCCAGCAGATTACAGGGGATCGGCACTGAAGCTTTCTTT	CASRLQGIGTEAFF
TRBV6-6	-	TRBJ1-6	TRBD1	TGTGCCATCGCGGACAGGGTGTCACCCCTCCACTTT	CAIADRVSPLHF
TRBV7-2	-	TRBJ1-2	TRBD1	TGTGCCAGCAGCTTGGACAGGGGTAGGGGTGGCTACACCTTC	CASSLDRGRGGYTF
TRBV2	-	TRBJ2-1	-	TGTGCCAGCCGTCGGTGGGAGGCCACTTACAATGAGCAGTTCTTC	CASRRWEATYNEQFF
TRBV29-1	-	TRBJ2-4	-	TGCAGCGTTTCCCCCCTAGGAGGGAACATTCAGTACTTC	CSVSPLGGNIQYF
TRBV5-4	-	TRBJ2-5	TRBD1	TGTGCCAGCAGCTTGCCCGGGACAGGGGGAGAGACCCAGTACTTC	CASSLPGTGGETQYF
TRBV6-1	-	TRBJ2-7	-	TGTGCCAGCCTTACCCAGGCAGATTACGAGCAGTACTTC	CASLTQADYEQYF
TRBV4-2	-	TRBJ1-6	-	TGTGCCAGCAGCCAAGACGTAGCAGTTAATTCACCCCTCCACTTT	CASSQDVAVNSPLHF
TRBV5-4	few	TRBJ1-3	-	TGTGCCAGCAGTGCCGACAGTCAAGACACCATATATTTT	CASSADSQDTIYF
TRBV2	-	TRBJ2-3	-	TGTGCCAGCAGTGAAGTAAATACGCAGTATTTT	CASSEVNTQYF
TRBV29-1	once	TRBJ1-1	-	TGCAGCGCCGCCCCGGACAGTACATGGACTGAAGCTTTCTTT	CSAAPDSTWTEAFF
TRBV19	-	TRBJ2-5	-	TGTGCCAGTAGAGCGAGCAGCTGGGAGACCCAGTACTTC	CASRASSWETQYF
TRBV7-8	-	TRBJ1-1	-	TGTGCCAGCAGCTTAGCGATTTTTAGGGGAGGGAACACTGAAGCTTTCTTT	CASSLAIFRGGNTEAFF
TRBV27	-	TRBJ1-1	-	TGTGCCAGCAGTTTAGTAGCCCCGACCGAATTCTACACTGAAGCTTTCTTT	CASSLVAPTEFYTEAFF
TRBV5-1	-	TRBJ2-7	-	TGCGCCAGCAGCTTGCAGGGGGGCGCGTCGTACGAGCAGTACTTC	CASSLQGGASYEQYF
TRBV5-6	-	TRBJ1-4	TRBD1	TGTGCCAGCAGCCTCCAGGGGGCCCTAGGCGAAAAACTGTTTTTT	CASSLQGALGEKLFF
TRBV7-9	few	TRBJ2-7	TRBD1	TGTGCCAGCACCCTGACAGGGCTCAACGAGCAGTACTTC	CASTLTGLNEQYF
TRBV4-1	-	TRBJ1-2	TRBD1	TGCGCCAGCAGCCGACAGGGGGCTTCCTATGGCTACACCTTC	CASSRQGASYGYTF
TRBV19	once	TRBJ1-4	TRBD1	TGTGCCAGTAGTACCAGACAGGGGAATGAAAAACTGTTTTTT	CASSTRQGNEKLFF
TRBV2	-	TRBJ2-3	TRBD2	TGTGCCAGCAGTGGATTTCTAGCGGGGATCACAGATACGCAGTATTTT	CASSGFLAGITDTQYF
TRBV6-1	-	TRBJ1-1	TRBD1	TGTGCCAGCAGTGACGCCCCCGGGACAGGGGGCACTGAAGCTTTCTTT	CASSDAPGTGGTEAFF
TRBV6-6	-	TRBJ2-7	TRBD1	TGTGCCAGCAGTGCCCACGGGACAGACTATTACTTC	CASSAHGTDYYF
TRBV2	once	TRBJ2-7	TRBD2	TGTGCCAGCAGGGGTTATAGCGGGGGAGACTACGAGCAGTACTTC	CASRGYSGGDYEQYF
TRBV7-9	-	TRBJ1-1	-	TGTGCCAGCACCTGGGGGGGAGAGACTGAAGCTTCCTTT	CASTWGGETEASF
TRBV4-2	-	TRBJ2-1	TRBD1	TGTGCCAGCAGCCAAGATCTACAGGGGACCTACAATGAGCAGTTCTTC	CASSQDLQGTYNEQFF
TRBV7-2	-	TRBJ2-1	TRBD2	TGTGCCAGCAGCTTATTGAGTAGCGGGGGGTACAATGAGCAGTTCTTC	CASSLLSSGGYNEQFF
TRBV15	-	TRBJ1-2	TRBD1	TGTGCCACCTCTTACAGGGGTTTGGATGGCTACACCTTC	CATSYRGLDGYTF
TRBV7-9	-	TRBJ2-3	-	TGTGCCAGCAGCTTCGGGGGCACAGATACGCAGTATTTT	CASSFGGTDTQYF
TRBV9	-	TRBJ2-5	TRBD1	TGTGCCAGCAGCCCGCGGGACAGGGAAGAGACCCAGTACTTC	CASSPRDREETQYF
TRBV30	-	TRBJ1-2	TRBD1	TGTGCCGGGAGTGAGGGGGCGGGGGGCTACACCTTC	CAGSEGAGGYTF
TRBV5-4	-	TRBJ2-7	TRBD1	TGTGCCAGCGGGACAGAGTCCTACGAGCAGTACTTC	CASGTESYEQYF
TRBV2	-	TRBJ2-3	TRBD2	TGTGCCATCGTCTCGGGACTAGATACAGATACGCAGTATTTT	CAIVSGLDTDTQYF
TRBV7-9	-	TRBJ1-4	-	TGTGCCAGCAGCTTAGGGACGGGGGTGAGGGTTCGGAATGAAAAACTGTTTTTT	CASSLGTGVRVRNEKLFF
TRBV11-2	-	TRBJ2-1	-	TGTGCCAGCAGCCTGATGGAGGGCTACTTTAATGAGCAGTTCTTC	CASSLMEGYFNEQFF
TRBV7-2	-	TRBJ2-5	-	TGTGCCAGCAGCTCCCAACCGGGGACTGCGTCGGGGACCCAGTACTTC	CASSSQPGTASGTQYF
TRBV4-3	-	TRBJ2-2	-	TGCGCCAGCAGCCAAGAAAGTATTTTTACAGGGAACACCGGGGAGCTGTTTTTT	CASSQESIFTGNTGELFF
TRBV28	-	TRBJ1-1	-	TGTGCCAGCAGCCCTCTAGGAAGTTTGAACACTGAAGCTTTCTTT	CASSPLGSLNTEAFF